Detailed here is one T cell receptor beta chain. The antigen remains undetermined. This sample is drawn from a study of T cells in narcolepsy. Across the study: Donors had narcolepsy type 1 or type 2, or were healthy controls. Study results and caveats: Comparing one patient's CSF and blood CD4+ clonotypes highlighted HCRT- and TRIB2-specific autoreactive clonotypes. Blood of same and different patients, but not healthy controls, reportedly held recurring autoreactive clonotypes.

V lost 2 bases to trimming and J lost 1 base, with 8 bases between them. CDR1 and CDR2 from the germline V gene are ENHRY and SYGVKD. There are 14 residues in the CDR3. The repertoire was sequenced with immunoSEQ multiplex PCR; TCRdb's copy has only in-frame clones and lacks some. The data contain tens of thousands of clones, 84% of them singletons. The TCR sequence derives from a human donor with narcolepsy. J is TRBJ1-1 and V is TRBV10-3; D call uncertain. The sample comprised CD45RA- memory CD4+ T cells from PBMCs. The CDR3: CAISETEGNTEAFF. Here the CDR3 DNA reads TGTGCCATCAGTGAGACCGAGGGGAACACTGAAGCTTTCTTT.